This T cell receptor (beta chain) was documented in a study of shared clonotypes between healthy human individuals. Germline CDR1 SGHTA, CDR2 FQGTGA. This CDR3 is 13 amino acids long. V lost 5 bases and J lost 7, with 12 bases in between. Concerning this clone: The antigen is not known.

The study's findings and limits: Limitation of the genetic and exposure-history diversity represented came from the few donors. Clonotype sharing among donors, it was expected, would be affected by sequencing depth.

The run depth of the assay was deep. It was across several immunoSEQ plates that each subset's genomic DNA was evenly split. Only in-frame clones appear in the TCRdb table, and some are missing; sequencing was by immunoSEQ multiplex PCR. In the table there are about 490,000 clones, roughly 80% of which are singletons. This clonotype was obtained from a woman aged 40 to 50 in good health. Some clones in this sample may be carry-over from other donors' samples. The sample consisted of PBMCs. V usage is TRBV7-3 and J usage is TRBJ2-4; possibly TRBD1 for D (6 bases). CDR3 nucleotides: TGTGCCAGCAGCAACGACAGGTCCAACATTCAGTACTTC. It is translated as CASSNDRSNIQYF. The entire variable domain, with the rest obtained from reference TRBV7-3 and TRBJ2-4, is as follows: GAGVSQTPSNKVTEKGKYVELRCDPISGHTALYWYRQSLGQGPEFLIYFQGTGAADDSGLPNDRFFAVRPEGSVSTLKIQRTERGDSAVYLCASSNDRSNIQYFGAGTRLSVL.